Following are 8 T cell receptor beta chains from one sample sequenced in a study of blood T cell repertoires in COVID-19. Profiled with immunoSEQ multiplex PCR; TCRdb holds only in-frame clones, not every one. The sample includes 250,000 to 300,000 clones, roughly 84% seen only once; the top ten take under 7%. Sample: PBMCs or T cells enriched from blood (not recorded which). The receptor source for this set is a woman between 50 and 59 years old who had been exposed to COVID-19.

For this clone: Other DNA sequences within the sample encode an identical CDR3. The rearrangement links TRBV9 to TRBJ1-1, with D perhaps TRBD1 (6 bases). The CDR3 extends over 14 amino acids. Trimming cost V 2 bases and J 1 base, with 9 bases left between them. CDR1 is SGDLS, CDR2 YYNGEE, per germline. As DNA, the CDR3 is TGTGCCAGCAGCGTTTCAGGGGCGAACACTGAAGCTTTCTTT. Its protein product is CASSVSGANTEAFF.

The chain employs TRBV5-1 and TRBJ2-2; D is undetermined. The CDR3 loop spans 13 amino acids. V lost 4 bases, J lost 0 bases, and 4 bases lay in between. CDR1 is SGHRS and CDR2 is YFSETQ in the germline V gene. CDR3 loop: CASSQTNTGELFF. DNA for the CDR3: TGCGCCAGCAGCCAAACGAACACCGGGGAGCTGTTTTTT.

This clone was found once. The chain is built from TRBV4-2 and TRBJ2-3; TRBD2 agrees at 7 bases. The length of the CDR3 is 15 residues. V lost 3 bases to trimming and J lost 5 bases; unmatched junction nucleotides: 8. Germline V lookup: CDR1 LGHNA, CDR2 YNFKEQ. The CDR3 is CASSQTSRLGDTQYF. As DNA, the CDR3 is TGTGCCAGCAGCCAGACTAGCAGGCTGGGAGATACGCAGTATTTT.

The V call is TRBV11-2, the J call TRBJ2-7; 9 bases align to TRBD1. CDR1 is SGHAT, CDR2 FQNNGV, per germline. Trimming cost V 4 bases and J 1 base; bases outside gene matches: 5. The CDR3 loop spans 15 amino acids. Here the CDR3 DNA reads TGTGCCAGCAGCTCCATGACAGGGGGGTCCTACGAGCAGTACTTC. Translating it yields CASSSMTGGSYEQYF.

The chain has TRBV5-6 and TRBJ1-1; D remains ambiguous. Per germline, CDR1 SGHDT and CDR2 YYEEEE. The CDR3 totals 16 residues. V lost 0 bases and J 0 bases, leaving 12 bases between the germline ends. The DNA for the CDR3 is TGTGCCAGCAGCTTGGGGGCAGGTCCGATGAACACTGAAGCTTTCTTT. It is translated as CASSLGAGPMNTEAFF. The whole variable domain, remainder taken from reference TRBV5-6 and TRBJ1-1, is DAGVTQSPTHLIKTRGQQVTLRCSPKSGHDTVSWYQQALGQGPQFIFQYYEEEERQRGNFPDRFSGHQFPNYSSELNVNALLLGDSALYLCASSLGAGPMNTEAFFGQGTRLTVV.

There are many counts of this clone. J is TRBJ1-1 and V is TRBV20-1; D gene ambiguous. Looked up from germline, CDR1 is DFQATT and CDR2 is SNEGSKA (reference sequence). The CDR3 extends over 11 amino acids. V was clipped by 3 bases and J by 11 bases, with 13 bases between them. CDR3 in amino acids: CSARIGSGAFF. CDR3 in DNA: TGCAGTGCTAGGATAGGGAGTGGGGCTTTCTTT.

The chain carries TRBV18 and TRBJ2-3, with a possible D match to TRBD1 (5 bases). The CDR3 runs to 11 residues. The V and J ends lost 11 bases and 4 bases respectively, with 10 bases between them. Germline loops: CDR1 KGHSH, CDR2 LQKENI. As DNA, the CDR3 is TGTGCCGGAAGGGGTGCAGATACGCAGTATTTT. It codes for CAGRGADTQYF.

V and J are TRBV12-3 or TRBV12-4 and TRBJ2-5; D gene ambiguous. The V and J ends lost 5 bases and 4 bases respectively, with 5 bases between them. This CDR3 has 11 amino acids. Here the CDR3 reads CASSQLETQYF. DNA for the CDR3: TGTGCCAGCAGTCAGTTAGAGACCCAGTACTTC.